This paragraph reports one TCR beta chain. The clone's antigen remains unknown. Base qualities are not provided; no much larger clone lies one nucleotide away. The data derive from a study of blood T cell repertoires in COVID-19 (dated by TCRdb to 2018 to 2020). With regard to the full study: The collaborator samples originated in the United States, Italy and Spain and spanned the acute and convalescent phases of COVID-19. The prospective study material was composed of cDNA or gDNA derived from T cells, B-cell-depleted T cells, or PBMCs. Samples were obtained from the ongoing ImmuneRACE study (first 160 participants) and from 1,254 subjects provided by 6 global collaborators. Where HLA class I and class II types were available, the types were taken from metadata supplied by the sample provider, not from assay-based typing. Nearly every sample came with metadata listing a de-identified subject ID, COVID-19 status, age in years and sex. Deeply sampled blood TCRbeta repertoires from subjects exposed to, actively infected with, or recovered from COVID-19 were included in the dataset. A freely available public database, intended as a resource for researchers studying the immune response to SARS-CoV-2, is where the repertoires were released. The investigation overall reported the following: Clinical and demographic metadata were provided uncurated, with the amount varying by source and participant.

TCRbeta CDR3 regions were amplified from genomic DNA by means of the immunoSEQ Assay, a bias-controlled multiplex PCR. In the authors' own workflow: The number of nucleated cells in each sample was estimated from the amplification of reference gene primers within the assay. To quantify the absolute abundance of each unique TCRbeta CDR3 rearrangement, sequence reads were collapsed and filtered. Productive Simpson clonality was computed per sample as the square root of Simpson's diversity index over productive rearrangements. Drawn from immuneACCESS, this table holds only the in-frame rearrangements with V and J called that TCRdb kept. Clones are partly lost; checked studies trace under half to an unresolved V gene and leave the rest unexplained. V and J calls and clone size are given by that table; D and trimming were obtained from the DNA. Counted in this sample were fewer than 350,000 clones; approximately 81% of them appeared once. The ten largest clones represent about 2.5% of the sample.

Enrolling through a virtual design, the prospective study's participants ranged in age from roughly 18 to 100 years and lived across some 23 United States geographic areas. In the prospective study, cohorts were assigned on the basis of participant-reported clinical history obtained from a screening survey and a study questionnaire. ImmuneRACE Cohort 3 recovered participants were defined by two consecutive negative NP/OP PCR tests, healthcare professional clearance, or symptom resolution. In the prospective study, mobile phlebotomists collected whole blood, serum and a nasopharyngeal or oropharyngeal swab from each participant. Participants in the prospective study had the option to provide additional blood draws and questionnaires over an approximately two-month period. Before DNA extraction, prospective study blood samples were shipped either frozen or at room temperature. CDR3 length: 14 amino acids, cysteine to phenylalanine. This entry keeps only the CDR3 DNA: 42 bases, framed from base 1. The germline V gene (reference sequence) yields GTSNPN for CDR1 and SVGIG for CDR2. Relative to germline, V is 1 base shorter and J is 5 bases shorter, with 12 bases between their ends.

The receptor comes from a woman aged 45 to 65 who had recovered from COVID-19. The sequence is built from TRBV30 and TRBJ1-3; the best D guess is TRBD1, with 6 bases matching. The sequenced sample was PBMCs or T cells enriched from blood (not recorded which). The sequence in DNA is TGTGCCTGGAGTGGCCGCGGGGGGCGAAACACCATATATTTT. The resulting protein is CAWSGRGGRNTIYF.